A selection of T cell receptor beta chains follows, all from one sample in a study of beta chain features in type 1 diabetes. Assay used: immunoSEQ multiplex PCR; TCRdb lists only in-frame clones, some missing. Of about 120,000 clones listed, around 15% are singletons. The sample was central memory CD4+ T cells from blood. The receptors derive from a man younger than 45 with type 1 diabetes. Both conserved end residues are trimmed from each CDR3.

v_call	j_call	cdr3_aa
TRBV7-9	TRBJ2-5	ASSLIETQY
TRBV30	TRBJ1-3	AWSGGNTIY
TRBV6-1	TRBJ2-3	ASTPAGVTDTQY
TRBV7-3	TRBJ2-3	ASSRGRDTQY
TRBV6-6	TRBJ1-1	ASSPAGVKAF
TRBV18	TRBJ2-3	ASSLDRGTDTQY
TRBV7-2	TRBJ2-3	ASSIRSGGFTDTQY
TRBV9	TRBJ1-6	ASSVEGSMQNSPLH
TRBV7-9	TRBJ2-1	ASSARGGQINNEQF
TRBV28	TRBJ2-1	ASRSPRVSYNEQF
TRBV4-3	TRBJ2-1	ASSQGLVNEQF
TRBV7-8	TRBJ2-2	ASSLVENTGELF
TRBV7-2	TRBJ2-3	ASSLLPGTGEDTQY
TRBV5-4	TRBJ2-1	ASSQGASGGNEQF
TRBV5-1	TRBJ1-1	ASSSDRGTVTEAF
TRBV2	TRBJ2-5	ASSIMGDRGETQY
TRBV4-2	TRBJ1-6	ASSQSREGSPLH
TRBV18	TRBJ1-1	ASSQTGQGYEAF
TRBV5-4	TRBJ2-5	ASRVGTDQETQY
TRBV29-1	TRBJ2-5	SVPPPGEETQY
TRBV9	TRBJ2-7	ASSVAQGEQY
TRBV29-1	TRBJ1-5	SVGETGKNQPQH
TRBV4-2	TRBJ2-1	ASSLVVSPNEQF
TRBV1	TRBJ1-5	TSSHTGKRNQPQH
TRBV18	TRBJ2-7	ASSPSGTLQLYEQY
TRBV2	TRBJ2-1	ASSDNRDEQF
TRBV18	TRBJ2-1	ASSRSGTSGLYEQF
TRBV6-5	TRBJ2-5	ASSYSPSLEETQY
TRBV6-1	TRBJ2-2	ASSEALTAGELF
TRBV18	TRBJ2-1	ASSPGDYNEQF
TRBV7-3	TRBJ2-3	ASSWTGDTDTQY
TRBV7-9	TRBJ1-1	ASSLLGSPGGAF
TRBV6-5	TRBJ2-7	ASSRDRDSYEQY
TRBV7-7	TRBJ2-5	ASSPGTGVGETQY
TRBV30	TRBJ2-1	AWSVQSSLF